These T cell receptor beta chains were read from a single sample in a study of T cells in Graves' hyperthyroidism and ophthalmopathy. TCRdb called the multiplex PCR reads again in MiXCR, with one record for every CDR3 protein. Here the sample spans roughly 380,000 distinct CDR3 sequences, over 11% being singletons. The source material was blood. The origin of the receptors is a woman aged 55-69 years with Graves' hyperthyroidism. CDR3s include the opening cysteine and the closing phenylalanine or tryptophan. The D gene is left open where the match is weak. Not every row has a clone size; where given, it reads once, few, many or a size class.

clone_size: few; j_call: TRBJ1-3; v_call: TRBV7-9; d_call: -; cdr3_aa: CASSLVQGNTIYF; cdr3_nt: TGTGCCAGCAGCTTGGTACAAGGAAACACCATATATTTT
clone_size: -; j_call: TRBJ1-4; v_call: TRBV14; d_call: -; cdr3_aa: CASSQVGQSNEKLFF; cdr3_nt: TGTGCCAGCAGCCAAGTGGGACAAAGTAATGAAAAACTGTTTTTT
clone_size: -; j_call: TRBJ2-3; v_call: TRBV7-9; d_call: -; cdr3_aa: CASSLKAGLGDTQYF; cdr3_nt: TGTGCCAGCAGCTTAAAAGCGGGCCTTGGTGATACGCAGTATTTT
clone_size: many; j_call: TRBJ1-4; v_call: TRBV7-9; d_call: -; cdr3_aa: CASSLAAEGEKLFF; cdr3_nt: TGTGCCAGCAGCTTAGCTGCAGAAGGGGAAAAACTGTTTTTT
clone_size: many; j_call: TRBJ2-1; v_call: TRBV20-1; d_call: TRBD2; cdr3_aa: CSARDSRLAGGSSYNEQFF; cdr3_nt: TGCAGTGCTAGAGATTCCCGACTAGCGGGAGGGAGCTCCTACAATGAGCAGTTCTTC
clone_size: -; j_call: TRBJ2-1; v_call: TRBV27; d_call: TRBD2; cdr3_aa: CASSLSGGSPYNEQFF; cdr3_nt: TGTGCCAGCAGTTTATCGGGCGGGAGCCCCTACAATGAGCAGTTCTTC
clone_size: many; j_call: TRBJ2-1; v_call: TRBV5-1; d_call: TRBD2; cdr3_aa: CASSLDGLGPYNEQFF; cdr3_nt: TGCGCCAGCAGCTTGGATGGACTAGGGCCCTACAATGAGCAGTTCTTC
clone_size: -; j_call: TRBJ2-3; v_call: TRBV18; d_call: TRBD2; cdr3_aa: CASSPIPGLAARTDTQYF; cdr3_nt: TGTGCCAGCTCACCCATCCCGGGACTAGCGGCCCGCACAGATACGCAGTATTTT
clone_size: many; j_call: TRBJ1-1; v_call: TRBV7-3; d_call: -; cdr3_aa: CASSALVAPNTEAFF; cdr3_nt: TGTGCCAGCAGCGCCCTCGTGGCCCCGAACACTGAAGCTTTCTTT
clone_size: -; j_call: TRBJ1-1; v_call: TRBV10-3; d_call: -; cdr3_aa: CAISERTDRIAFF; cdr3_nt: TGTGCCATCAGTGAGAGGACAGATAGAATAGCTTTCTTT
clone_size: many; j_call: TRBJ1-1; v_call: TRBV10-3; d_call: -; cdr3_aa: CAIRGSGGTEAFF; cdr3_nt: TGTGCCATCAGGGGAAGCGGGGGGACTGAAGCTTTCTTT
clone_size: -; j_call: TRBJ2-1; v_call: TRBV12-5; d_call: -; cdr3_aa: CASGLGLAAARNEQFF; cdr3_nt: TGTGCTAGTGGTTTGGGGCTAGCCGCTGCCCGGAATGAGCAGTTCTTC
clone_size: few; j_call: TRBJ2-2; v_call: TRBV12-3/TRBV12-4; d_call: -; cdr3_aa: CASSISNTGELFF; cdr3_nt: TGTGCCAGCAGTATCTCGAACACCGGGGAGCTGTTTTTT
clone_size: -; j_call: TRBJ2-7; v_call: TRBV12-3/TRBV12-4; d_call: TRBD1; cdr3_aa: CASSTGVSYEQYF; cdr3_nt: TGTGCCAGCAGTACAGGGGTGTCCTACGAGCAGTACTTC
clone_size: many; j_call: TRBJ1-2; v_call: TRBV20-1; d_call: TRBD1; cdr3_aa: CSAMDQGDGYTF; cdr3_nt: TGCAGTGCTATGGACCAGGGGGATGGCTACACCTTC
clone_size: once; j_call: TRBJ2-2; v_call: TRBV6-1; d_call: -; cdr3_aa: CASSQDWTATGELFF; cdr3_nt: TGTGCCAGCAGTCAGGATTGGACGGCCACCGGGGAGCTGTTTTTT
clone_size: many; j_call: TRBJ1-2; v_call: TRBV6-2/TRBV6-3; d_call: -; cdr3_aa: CASSYSRQSYGYTF; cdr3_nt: TGTGCCAGCAGTTACTCCCGACAGTCCTATGGCTACACCTTC
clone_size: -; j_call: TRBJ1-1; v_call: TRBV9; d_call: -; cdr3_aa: CASSRSSGNTEAFF; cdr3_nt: TGTGCCAGCAGCCGTAGTTCGGGGAACACTGAAGCTTTCTTT
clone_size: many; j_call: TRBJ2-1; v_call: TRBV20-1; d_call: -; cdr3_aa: CSAPRLLSSYNEQFF; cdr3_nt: TGCAGTGCTCCTAGACTGTTGAGCTCCTACAATGAGCAGTTCTTC
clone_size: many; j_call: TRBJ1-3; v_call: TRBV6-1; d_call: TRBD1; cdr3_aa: CASSPGGSNSGNTIYF; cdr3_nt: TGTGCCAGCAGCCCAGGGGGATCAAACTCTGGAAACACCATATATTTT
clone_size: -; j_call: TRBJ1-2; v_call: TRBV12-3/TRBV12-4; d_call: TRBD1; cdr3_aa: CASSGTGRLKGYTF; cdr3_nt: TGTGCCAGCAGCGGGACAGGGCGCCTTAAGGGCTACACCTTC
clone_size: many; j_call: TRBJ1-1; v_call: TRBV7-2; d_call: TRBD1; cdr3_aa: CASSRQGLNTEAFF; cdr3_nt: TGTGCCAGCAGCCGACAGGGACTGAACACTGAAGCTTTCTTT
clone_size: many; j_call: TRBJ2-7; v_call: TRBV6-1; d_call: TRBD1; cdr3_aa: CASRPPETGKYEQYF; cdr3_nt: TGTGCCAGCAGACCCCCTGAGACAGGGAAGTACGAGCAGTACTTC
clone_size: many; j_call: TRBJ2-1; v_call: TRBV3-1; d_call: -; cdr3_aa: CASSLYAGEGEQFF; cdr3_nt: TGTGCCAGCAGCCTTTATGCGGGTGAAGGTGAGCAGTTCTTC
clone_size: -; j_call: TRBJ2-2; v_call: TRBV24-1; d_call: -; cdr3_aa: CATSGLANTGELFF; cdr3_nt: TGTGCCACCAGTGGACTCGCGAACACCGGGGAGCTGTTTTTT
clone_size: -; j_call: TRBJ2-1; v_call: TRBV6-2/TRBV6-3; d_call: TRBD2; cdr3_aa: CASTLLGGSGYEQFF; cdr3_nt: TGTGCCAGCACTCTCCTAGGCGGGAGCGGCTATGAGCAGTTCTTC
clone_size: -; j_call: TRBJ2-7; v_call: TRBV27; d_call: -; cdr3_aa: CASSSPEHSYEQYF; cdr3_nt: TGTGCCAGCAGTTCCCCGGAACACTCCTACGAGCAGTACTTC
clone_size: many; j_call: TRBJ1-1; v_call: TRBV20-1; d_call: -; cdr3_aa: CSASQGYRDTEAFF; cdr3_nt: TGCAGTGCTAGTCAGGGCTATCGGGACACTGAAGCTTTCTTT
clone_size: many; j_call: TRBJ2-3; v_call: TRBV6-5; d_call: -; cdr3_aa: CASSYSGTSTDTQYF; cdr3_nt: TGTGCCAGCAGTTACTCGGGGACTAGCACAGATACGCAGTATTTT
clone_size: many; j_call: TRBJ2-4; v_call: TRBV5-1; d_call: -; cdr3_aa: CASSLVGKNIQYF; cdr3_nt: TGCGCCAGCAGCTTGGTGGGCAAAAACATTCAGTACTTC
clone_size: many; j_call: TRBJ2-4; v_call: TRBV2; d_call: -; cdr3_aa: CASSEGSSAVQYF; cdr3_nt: TGTGCCAGCAGTGAAGGTTCGAGCGCGGTTCAGTACTTC
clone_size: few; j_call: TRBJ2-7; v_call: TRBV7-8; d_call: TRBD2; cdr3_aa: CASSLKREGGEQYF; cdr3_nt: TGTGCCAGCAGCTTAAAGCGGGAGGGTGGCGAGCAGTACTTC
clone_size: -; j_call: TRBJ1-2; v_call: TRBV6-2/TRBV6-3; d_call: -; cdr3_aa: CASRPTGEYGYTF; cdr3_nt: TGTGCCAGCAGACCGACAGGTGAATATGGCTACACCTTC
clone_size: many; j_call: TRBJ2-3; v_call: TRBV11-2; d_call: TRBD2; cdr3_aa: CASSSYRRLRTSGRTDTQYF; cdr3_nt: TGTGCCAGCAGCTCGTATCGCCGTTTGCGGACTAGCGGGCGAACAGATACGCAGTATTTT
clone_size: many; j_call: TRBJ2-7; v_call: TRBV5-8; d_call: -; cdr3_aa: CASSLVGRPSYEQYF; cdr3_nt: TGTGCCAGCAGCTTGGTTGGGCGGCCCTCCTACGAGCAGTACTTC
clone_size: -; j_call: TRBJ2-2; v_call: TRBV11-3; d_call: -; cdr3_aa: CASTGGAGTGELFF; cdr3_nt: TGTGCCAGCACTGGGGGGGCGGGCACCGGGGAGCTGTTTTTT
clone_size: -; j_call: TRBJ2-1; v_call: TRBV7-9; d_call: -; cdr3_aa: CASSLAQGLYNEQFF; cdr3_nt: TGTGCCAGCAGCTTAGCGCAGGGGCTTTACAATGAGCAGTTCTTC